This T cell receptor beta chain is drawn from a study of blood T cell repertoires in COVID-19 (dated by TCRdb to about 2020). Background for the entire study: Collaborator samples came from the United States, Italy and Spain and covered acute and convalescent phases of COVID-19. The samples were drawn from two sources: the first 160 participants of the ongoing ImmuneRACE study, and over 1,000 subjects contributed by 6 global collaborators. The prospective study material was composed of cDNA or gDNA derived from T cells, B-cell-depleted T cells, or PBMCs. HLA class I and class II types, where available, came from metadata supplied by the sample provider rather than from assay-based typing. Deeply sampled blood TCRbeta repertoires from subjects exposed to, actively infected with, or recovered from COVID-19 were included in the dataset. Nearly every sample came with metadata listing a de-identified subject ID, COVID-19 status, age in years and sex. The repertoires were made available in a free public database intended to serve as a resource for research on the immune response to SARS-CoV-2. Study-level results and caveats: The amount of clinical and demographic metadata varied by source and participant and was provided uncurated.

Whole blood was collected in K2EDTA tubes by collaborating institutions according to the institutions' own protocols. Collaborator samples were shipped for TCRbeta analysis as frozen whole blood, isolated PBMCs, or DNA extracted from either sample type. This clone was recorded once. Its antigen is still unknown. Qualities for individual bases were not recorded, and no much larger clone is one base off. The CDR3 runs 14 amino acids, cysteine and phenylalanine included. Here the CDR3 DNA is all that survives: 42 bases in frame from base 1. V is trimmed back by 1 base and J by 3 bases, and the junction contains 1 base that no gene match accounts for. From the germline V gene (reference sequence), CDR1 is PRHDT and CDR2 is FYEKMQ. TCRbeta CDR3 regions were amplified from genomic DNA by means of the immunoSEQ Assay, a bias-controlled multiplex PCR. On the study's bioinformatics: Nucleated cell counts per sample were estimated from amplification of reference gene primers within the assay. To quantify the absolute abundance of each unique TCRbeta CDR3 rearrangement, sequence reads were collapsed and filtered. For each sample, productive Simpson clonality was calculated as the square root of Simpson's diversity index over productive rearrangements. TCRdb stores this immuneACCESS table with in-frame sequences only. Part of the clones is absent; in the studies checked, under half of the shortfall reflects unresolved V genes, and no reason is known for the rest. V, J and clone size are taken as reported in that table, and D and trimming were inferred from the DNA itself. The sample table shows 40,000 or so clones, and approximately 88% are seen once. Roughly 3.9% of the sample rests with the top ten.

This clonotype originated in a human donor in a cohort sampled during active COVID-19. The specimen sequenced was peripheral blood. The chain is assembled from TRBV13 and TRBJ1-2; 8 junctional bases match TRBD1. The sequenced DNA is TGTGCCAGCAGCTTAGAACAGGGGGACTATGGCTACACCTTC. Its protein reads: CASSLEQGDYGYTF.